A selection of T cell receptor beta chains follows, all from one sample in a study of beta chain features in type 1 diabetes. Measured with immunoSEQ multiplex PCR; TCRdb has only the in-frame clones, and not every one. The data hold over 350,000 clones, with about 16% observed a single time. Input material: naive CD4+ T cells from blood. Receptor source: a woman between 18 and 30 years old in good health. The CDR3 runs from the conserved cysteine through the conserved F or W. D genes are given only for firm matches. Where a row states a size, it is once, few, many or the class of an expanded clone; other rows omit it.

d_call clone_size j_call v_call cdr3_nt cdr3_aa
. . TRBJ2-5 TRBV7-2 TGTGCCAGCAGCCGGGAAGGGACACTGTACCAAGAGACCCAGTACTTC CASSREGTLYQETQYF
TRBD2 . TRBJ2-7 TRBV5-4 TGTGCCAGCAGCTTGGGTCCTAGCGGGAGTAGCTCCTACGAGCAGTACTTC CASSLGPSGSSSYEQYF
. . TRBJ1-1 TRBV30 TGTGCCTGGACGATCGGATGGGTCAGGGAGGATACTGAAGCTTTCTTT CAWTIGWVREDTEAFF
TRBD2 . TRBJ2-5 TRBV2 TGTGCCAGCAGCGTAATGACTAGCGGTGCCCAAGAGACCCAGTACTTC CASSVMTSGAQETQYF
. . TRBJ2-1 TRBV27 TGTGCCAGCAGTCCCCGTCGTGGGAGTACTTACAATGAGCAGTTCTTC CASSPRRGSTYNEQFF
TRBD2 few TRBJ2-7 TRBV29-1 TGCAGCGTCGCGCTAGCGGCCTACGAGCAGTACTTC CSVALAAYEQYF
TRBD1 . TRBJ1-5 TRBV5-6 TGTGCCAGCAGCCGACGGGACAGGGGGCTGCAGCCCCAGCATTTT CASSRRDRGLQPQHF
TRBD2 . TRBJ2-1 TRBV7-2 TGTGCCAGCAGCTTAGTGGCGGGAGGGCCCCATGAGCAGTTCTTC CASSLVAGGPHEQFF
TRBD1 few TRBJ2-6 TRBV30 TGTGCCTGGAGTTCAAGACAGGGGCAGCGGTGGGGGGCCAACGTCCTGACTTTC CAWSSRQGQRWGANVLTF
. . TRBJ2-4 TRBV5-4 TGTGCCAGCAGCCAAGAGGCGTCTGGCGGAAACATTCAGTACTTC CASSQEASGGNIQYF
. . TRBJ2-5 TRBV7-7 TGTGCTAGCAGCTTCGAGCGAACTGAGGCGGAGACCCAGTACTTC CASSFERTEAETQYF
TRBD1 few TRBJ2-1 TRBV7-2 TGTGCCAGCAGTTCCGGGACAGGGCTTGAGCAGTTCTTC CASSSGTGLEQFF
. few TRBJ2-5 TRBV20-1 TGCAGTGCTAGATATCCGGAGACCCAGTACTTC CSARYPETQYF
. . TRBJ1-5 TRBV27 TGTGCCAGCAGTTTACAGGTTAGCAATCAGCCCCAGCATTTT CASSLQVSNQPQHF
TRBD2 . TRBJ2-1 TRBV5-1 TGCGCCAGCAGCCGGAGACTAGCGGGAGGCTCCTACAATGAGCAGTTCTTC CASSRRLAGGSYNEQFF
TRBD1 . TRBJ2-7 TRBV5-1 TGCGCCAGCAGCTGGGGACAGAAGCAGTACTTC CASSWGQKQYF
TRBD2 few TRBJ2-5 TRBV29-1 TGCAGCGTCCCGGGACTAGCGCAAGAGACCCAGTACTTC CSVPGLAQETQYF
TRBD2 . TRBJ2-5 TRBV4-1 TGCGCCAGCAGCCATTTCTGGGGGGAACAGCGGGAGGCCCGCGAGACCCAGTACTTC CASSHFWGEQREARETQYF
TRBD1 few TRBJ2-7 TRBV30 TGTGCCTGGAGTGTAGAATCTGGACAGGGGGCCTACGAGCAGTACTTC CAWSVESGQGAYEQYF
. few TRBJ2-3 TRBV11-2 TGTGCCAGCAGCTTAGGAGTGGGAGTGGGCACAGATACGCAGTATTTT CASSLGVGVGTDTQYF
. . TRBJ2-5 TRBV30 TGTGCCTGGAGTGTTAGCCAGATGCAAGAGACCCAGTACTTC CAWSVSQMQETQYF
. few TRBJ2-3 TRBV7-2 TGTGCCAGCAGCTTAGACCCTAAAGCGGGCACAGATACGCAGTATTTT CASSLDPKAGTDTQYF
. few TRBJ2-5 TRBV9 TGTGCCAGCAGCGCCGGTTCGGAGCGACGCATGGAGACCCAGTACTTC CASSAGSERRMETQYF
. . TRBJ2-6 TRBV9 TGTGCCAGCAGCGTAGCCCCTTCTATCTTCATCCCCTCTGGGGCCAACGTCCTGACTTTC CASSVAPSIFIPSGANVLTF
. few TRBJ2-1 TRBV20-1 TGCAGTGCTAGGGGGGCTGGTGAGCAGTTCTTC CSARGAGEQFF
TRBD2 . TRBJ2-3 TRBV28 TGTGCCAGCAGTTTATCAGGTTTCAGCGGGACCCCAGATACGCAGTATTTT CASSLSGFSGTPDTQYF
. few TRBJ2-5 TRBV5-4 TGTGCCAGCAGCGCCACTAATGGAGGAAAAAAGACCCAGTACTTC CASSATNGGKKTQYF
. few TRBJ1-5 TRBV15 TGTGCCACCAGCAGAGAATCAGGGACAAATCAGCCCCAGCATTTT CATSRESGTNQPQHF
TRBD1 . TRBJ1-5 TRBV30 TGTGCCTGGAGTATGGGACAGGGGGTCCAGCCCCAGCATTTT CAWSMGQGVQPQHF
TRBD1 few TRBJ2-6 TRBV7-9 TGTGCCAGCAGCCGTGTAAGGGACAGGCCCGCGGTCCTGACTTTC CASSRVRDRPAVLTF
. few TRBJ2-2 TRBV7-7 TGTGCCAGCAGCGACGACTTACCGAACACCGGGGAGCTGTTTTTT CASSDDLPNTGELFF
. . TRBJ2-2 TRBV27 TGTGCCAGCAGTTTATCGAGAGTTGGGGGGTGGAGCACCGGGGAGCTGTTTTTT CASSLSRVGGWSTGELFF
. few TRBJ1-2 TRBV25-1 TGTGCCAGCAGCCGTGGAAGCGGAGCTAACTATGGCTACACCTTC CASSRGSGANYGYTF
. . TRBJ2-2 TRBV5-1 TGCGCCAGCAGCCCCTCGGACCCTCAGGGCCGGGAGCTGTTTTTT CASSPSDPQGRELFF
TRBD1 . TRBJ2-7 TRBV7-9 TGTGCCAGCAGCCCCAGGGACAGTCCCTTTTTGAACGAGCAGTACTTC CASSPRDSPFLNEQYF
TRBD2 few TRBJ2-7 TRBV6-5 TGTGCCAGCAGCCCAGGGACTAGCGGGTTTTACGAGCAGTACTTC CASSPGTSGFYEQYF
TRBD2 few TRBJ2-5 TRBV7-7 TGTGCTAGCAGCCCCGGGACTAGCGTTTTAGAGACCCAGTACTTC CASSPGTSVLETQYF
TRBD1 . TRBJ2-5 TRBV13 TGTGCCACGGGACAGTCGATCCAAGAGACCCAGTACTTC CATGQSIQETQYF
TRBD1 . TRBJ2-7 TRBV28 TGTGCCAGCACCCCGTGGACAGGTGACTACGAGCAGTACTTC CASTPWTGDYEQYF
TRBD1 few TRBJ2-5 TRBV5-1 TGCGCCAGCAGCCCGGTAGCGACAGGGGGGCAAGAGACCCAGTACTTC CASSPVATGGQETQYF
. . TRBJ2-5 TRBV5-8 TGTGCCAGCAGCTTGCACAGGGTTGACGAGACCCAGTACTTC CASSLHRVDETQYF
. few TRBJ2-3 TRBV28 TGTGCCAGCAGTTTACGAGGCGGGAGCACAGATACGCAGTATTTT CASSLRGGSTDTQYF
TRBD2 . TRBJ2-5 TRBV6-5 TGTGCCAGTAGCGGGGGCTTCCAAGAGACCCAGTACTTC CASSGGFQETQYF
. few TRBJ2-2 TRBV28 TGTGCCAGCAGTCTCTCCGTCGGGGAGCTGTTTTTT CASSLSVGELFF
. few TRBJ1-1 TRBV9 TGTGCCAGCAGCCTTACAACGAACACTGAAGCTTTCTTT CASSLTTNTEAFF
TRBD1 . TRBJ1-1 TRBV5-4 TGTGCCAGCAGCTTCGGATTAAGCGGGACAGGGATGAACACTGAAGCTTTCTTT CASSFGLSGTGMNTEAFF
. few TRBJ2-3 TRBV11-2 TGTGCCAGCAGCTTAGTGGCGGGCTATTCCACAGATACGCAGTATTTT CASSLVAGYSTDTQYF
. . TRBJ2-7 TRBV29-1 TGCAGCGTTGTACCTAGCTCTTACGAGCAGTACTTC CSVVPSSYEQYF
TRBD2 . TRBJ2-1 TRBV5-4 TGTGCCAGCAGTGGGACTAGCCTCAATCTCAATGAGCAGTTCTTC CASSGTSLNLNEQFF
TRBD1 . TRBJ1-5 TRBV7-9 TGTGCCAGCAGCCGCGACAGGGACAATCAGCCCCAGCATTTT CASSRDRDNQPQHF
. . TRBJ1-1 TRBV7-2 TGTGCCAGCAGCTTGGACAGTACGTTGATGAACACTGAAGCTTTCTTT CASSLDSTLMNTEAFF
. . TRBJ2-1 TRBV11-1 TGTGCCAGCAGCCCATGGGTCAGGGTAGGGGAGCAGTTCTTC CASSPWVRVGEQFF